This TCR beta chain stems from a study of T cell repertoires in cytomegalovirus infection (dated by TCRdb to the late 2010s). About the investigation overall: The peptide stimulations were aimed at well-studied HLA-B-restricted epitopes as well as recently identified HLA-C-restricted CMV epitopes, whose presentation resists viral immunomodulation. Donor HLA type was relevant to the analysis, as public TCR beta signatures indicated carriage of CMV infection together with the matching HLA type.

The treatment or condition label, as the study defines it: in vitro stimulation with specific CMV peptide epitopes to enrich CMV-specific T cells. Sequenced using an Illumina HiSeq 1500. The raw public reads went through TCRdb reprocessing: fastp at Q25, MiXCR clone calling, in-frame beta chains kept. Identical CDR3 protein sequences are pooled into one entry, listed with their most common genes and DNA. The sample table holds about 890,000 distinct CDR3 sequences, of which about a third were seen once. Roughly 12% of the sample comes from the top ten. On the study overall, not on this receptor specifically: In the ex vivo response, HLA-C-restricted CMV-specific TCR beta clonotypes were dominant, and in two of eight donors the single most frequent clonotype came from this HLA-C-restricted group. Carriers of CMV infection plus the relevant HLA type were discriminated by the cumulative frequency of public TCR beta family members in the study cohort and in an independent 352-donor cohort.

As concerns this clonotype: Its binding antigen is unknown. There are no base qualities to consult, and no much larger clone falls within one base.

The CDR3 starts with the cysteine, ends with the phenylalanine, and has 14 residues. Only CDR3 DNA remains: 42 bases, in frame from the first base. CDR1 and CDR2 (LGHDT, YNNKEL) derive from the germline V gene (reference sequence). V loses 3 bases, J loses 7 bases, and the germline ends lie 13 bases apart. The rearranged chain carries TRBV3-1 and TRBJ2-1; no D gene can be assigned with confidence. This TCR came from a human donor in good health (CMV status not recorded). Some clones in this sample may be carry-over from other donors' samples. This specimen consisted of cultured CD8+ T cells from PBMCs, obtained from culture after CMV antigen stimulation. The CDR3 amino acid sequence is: CASSHCISWNEQFF. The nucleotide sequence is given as TGTGCCAGCAGCCATTGTATAAGCTGGAATGAGCAGTTCTTC.